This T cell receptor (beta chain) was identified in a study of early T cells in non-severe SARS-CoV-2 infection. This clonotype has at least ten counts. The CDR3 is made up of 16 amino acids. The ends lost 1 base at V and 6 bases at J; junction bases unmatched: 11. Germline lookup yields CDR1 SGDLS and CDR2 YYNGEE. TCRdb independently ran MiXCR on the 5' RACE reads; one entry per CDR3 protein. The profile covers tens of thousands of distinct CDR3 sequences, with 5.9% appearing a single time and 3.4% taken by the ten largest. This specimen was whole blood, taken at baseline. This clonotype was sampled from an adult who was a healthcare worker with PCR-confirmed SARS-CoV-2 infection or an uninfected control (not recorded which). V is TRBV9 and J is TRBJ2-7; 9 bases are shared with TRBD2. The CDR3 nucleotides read TGTGCCAGCAGCGTAAAGTCTAGCGGGAATCGGGGCGAGCAGTACTTC. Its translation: CASSVKSSGNRGEQYF.